The rows below give T cell receptor beta chains drawn from one sample of a study of PD-L1 blockade in urothelial cancer. Assay: immunoSEQ multiplex PCR; the TCRdb copy retains only in-frame clones and omits some. The data show tens of thousands of clones, with approximately 86% seen just once and just under 15% held by the top ten. The sample consisted of PBMCs, taken around atezolizumab (anti-PD-L1) treatment. All receptors derive from a man aged 55 to 70 with urothelial cancer. The CDR3 runs from the conserved cysteine through the conserved F or W. The order of the fields is clone size, CDR3 length, V gene, J gene, D gene, CDR3 protein, CDR3 DNA. The D gene is left open where the match is weak. Size values are once, few and many counts, or a class for expanded clones, and some rows have none.

>NA|14|TRBV7-2|TRBJ2-5|NA
CASSLVTRVETQYF
TGTGCCAGCAGCTTAGTGACTAGAGTGGAGACCCAGTACTTC
>few|13|TRBV2|TRBJ2-1|NA
CATAGSRDGQQFF
TGTGCCACCGCCGGGAGCCGGGACGGTCAGCAGTTCTTC
>NA|14|TRBV5-1|TRBJ1-1|NA
CASSLGDNGSEAFF
TGCGCCAGCAGCTTGGGGGACAACGGAAGTGAAGCTTTCTTT
>NA|16|TRBV21-1|TRBJ1-2|NA
CASSKAGGQGSYGYTF
TGTGCCAGCAGCAAAGCAGGAGGACAGGGGTCATATGGCTACACCTTC
>NA|16|TRBV5-8|TRBJ2-3|TRBD2
CASSLLAGYLGDTQYF
TGTGCCAGCAGCTTGTTAGCGGGGTATTTGGGAGATACGCAGTATTTT
>NA|13|TRBV6-1|TRBJ2-7|NA
CASSVSRGYEQYF
TGTGCCAGCAGTGTCTCCAGGGGCTACGAGCAGTACTTC
>NA|16|TRBV2|TRBJ2-3|TRBD2
CASSEEVAGGPDTQYF
TGTGCCAGCAGTGAAGAGGTAGCGGGGGGGCCAGATACGCAGTATTTT
>NA|14|TRBV27|TRBJ2-7|NA
CASSHRGGAYEQYF
TGTGCCAGCAGTCACAGGGGGGGGGCCTACGAGCAGTACTTC
>NA|11|TRBV2|TRBJ1-4|NA
CASLGQEKLFF
TGTGCCAGCCTGGGGCAAGAAAAACTGTTTTTT
>NA|15|TRBV5-5|TRBJ1-5|NA
CASSLGGSGNQPQHF
TGTGCCAGCAGCTTGGGGGGCTCCGGCAATCAGCCCCAGCATTTT
>NA|15|TRBV5-5|TRBJ2-7|TRBD2
CASSLWAGESLEQYF
TGTGCCAGCAGCTTGTGGGCGGGGGAGTCCCTCGAGCAGTACTTC
>NA|13|TRBV6-5|TRBJ2-7|TRBD2
CASKGLARNEQYF
TGTGCCAGCAAAGGACTAGCCAGGAACGAGCAGTACTTC
>NA|13|TRBV2|TRBJ1-6|NA
CASKRAEGSPLHF
TGTGCCAGCAAACGGGCAGAGGGTTCACCCCTCCACTTT
>NA|19|TRBV4-3|TRBJ2-7|TRBD2
CASSQDRVAGATSPYEQYF
TGCGCCAGCAGCCAAGATAGGGTAGCGGGGGCCACCTCCCCCTACGAGCAGTACTTC
>NA|15|TRBV5-1|TRBJ2-2|NA
CASSWGGQNTGELFF
TGCGCCAGCAGCTGGGGCGGTCAGAACACCGGGGAGCTGTTTTTT
>NA|12|TRBV27|TRBJ1-2|NA
CASRTVNYGYTF
TGTGCCAGCAGAACAGTGAACTATGGCTACACCTTC
>NA|14|TRBV11-2|TRBJ1-1|NA
CASSIGLMNTEAFF
TGTGCCAGCAGCATCGGACTGATGAACACTGAAGCTTTCTTT
>NA|13|TRBV7-3|TRBJ2-1|NA
CASSLGLGDEQFF
TGTGCCAGCAGCTTGGGACTTGGGGATGAGCAGTTCTTC
>NA|13|TRBV5-6|TRBJ2-1|NA
CASSLSFRDEQFF
TGTGCCAGCAGCTTAAGCTTTCGGGATGAGCAGTTCTTC